This T cell receptor beta chain was recorded in a study of T cells in localized non-small cell lung cancer. Broader study findings: Longer overall survival accompanied higher blood T cell density. Among the top 100 tumor clones, a median 57 appeared in adjacent lung. Uninvolved adjacent lung showed the highest T cell clonality, exceeding tumor.

The repertoire was sequenced with immunoSEQ multiplex PCR; TCRdb's copy has only in-frame clones and lacks some. The data show thousands of clones, about a quarter seen once. A word on this clone: Antigen: not known.

The sequence came from a male donor aged 60 or over with stage II squamous cell lung carcinoma. Specimen: lung tumor tissue, collected before any cancer treatment.

CDR3 nucleotide sequence: TGTGCCAGCAGCCCGCAACGACAGGGGAACACTGAAGCTTTCTTT. It encodes CASSPQRQGNTEAFF. The chain uses TRBV11-3 and TRBJ1-1; TRBD1 matches 7 bases. CDR3 length: 15 residues. J gave up 1 base and V 5 bases, and 7 bases lay outside the gene matches. Germline values: CDR1 SGHNT, CDR2 YENEEA.